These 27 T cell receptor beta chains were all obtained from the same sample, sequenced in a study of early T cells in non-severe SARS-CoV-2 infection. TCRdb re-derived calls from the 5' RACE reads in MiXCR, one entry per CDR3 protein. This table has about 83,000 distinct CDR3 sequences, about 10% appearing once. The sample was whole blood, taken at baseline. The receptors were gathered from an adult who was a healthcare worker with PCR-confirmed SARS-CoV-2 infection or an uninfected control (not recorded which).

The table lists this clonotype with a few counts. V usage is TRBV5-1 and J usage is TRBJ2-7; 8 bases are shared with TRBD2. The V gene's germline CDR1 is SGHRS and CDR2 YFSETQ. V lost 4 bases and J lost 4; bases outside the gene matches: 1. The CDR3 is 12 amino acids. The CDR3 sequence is CASSREGYEQYF. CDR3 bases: TGCGCCAGCAGCCGGGAGGGGTACGAGCAGTACTTC. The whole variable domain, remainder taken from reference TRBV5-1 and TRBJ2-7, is KAGVTQTPRYLIKTRGQQVTLSCSPISGHRSVSWYQQTPGQGLQFLFEYFSETQRNKGNFPGRFSGRQFSNSRSEMNVSTLELGDSALYLCASSREGYEQYFGPGTRLTVT.

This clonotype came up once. The CDR3 nucleotides read TGTGCCAGCAGTTTAGACGCGCTAGCGGGGAATGAGCAGTTCTTC. It translates to CASSLDALAGNEQFF. This chain joins TRBV12-3 or TRBV12-4 and TRBJ2-1, with 9 bases matching TRBD2. The CDR3 covers 15 residues. J was trimmed by 7 bases and V by 1 base; bases with no gene match: 5.

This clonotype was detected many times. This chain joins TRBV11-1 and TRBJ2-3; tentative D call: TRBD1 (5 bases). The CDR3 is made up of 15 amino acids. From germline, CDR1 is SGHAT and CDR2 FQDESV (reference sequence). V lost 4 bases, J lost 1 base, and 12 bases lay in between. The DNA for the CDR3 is TGTGCCAGCAGCTCCCGACAGACCGGCACAGATACGCAGTATTTT. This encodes CASSSRQTGTDTQYF.

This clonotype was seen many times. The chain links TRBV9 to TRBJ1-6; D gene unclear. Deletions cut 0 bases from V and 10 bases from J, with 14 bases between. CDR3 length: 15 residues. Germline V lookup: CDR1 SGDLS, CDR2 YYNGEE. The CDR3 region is CASSVATRPGSPLHF. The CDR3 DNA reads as TGTGCCAGCAGCGTAGCGACCAGGCCGGGGTCACCCCTCCACTTT. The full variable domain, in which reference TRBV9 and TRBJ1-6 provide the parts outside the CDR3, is DSGVTQTPKHLITATGQRVTLRCSPRSGDLSVYWYQQSLDQGLQFLIQYYNGEERAKGNILERFSAQQFPDLHSELNLSSLELGDSALYFCASSVATRPGSPLHFGNGTRLTVT.

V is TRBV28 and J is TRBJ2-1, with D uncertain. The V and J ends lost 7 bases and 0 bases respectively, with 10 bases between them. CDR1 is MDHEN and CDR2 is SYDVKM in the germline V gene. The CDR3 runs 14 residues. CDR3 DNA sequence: TGTGCCAGCACATGGGCACTCTCCTACAATGAGCAGTTCTTC. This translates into CASTWALSYNEQFF.

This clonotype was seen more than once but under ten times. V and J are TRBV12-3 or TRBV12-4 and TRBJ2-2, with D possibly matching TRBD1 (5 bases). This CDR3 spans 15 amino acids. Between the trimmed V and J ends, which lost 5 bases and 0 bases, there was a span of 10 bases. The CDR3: CASSRGQPNTGELFF. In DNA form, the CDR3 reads TGTGCCAGCAGTCGTGGACAACCGAACACCGGGGAGCTGTTTTTT.

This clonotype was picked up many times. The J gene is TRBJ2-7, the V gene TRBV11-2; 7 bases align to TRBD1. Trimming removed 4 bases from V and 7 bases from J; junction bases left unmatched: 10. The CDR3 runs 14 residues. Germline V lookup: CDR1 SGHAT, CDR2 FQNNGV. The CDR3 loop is CASSSRTGDLEQYF. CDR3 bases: TGTGCCAGCAGCTCCCGGACAGGCGACTTGGAGCAGTACTTC.

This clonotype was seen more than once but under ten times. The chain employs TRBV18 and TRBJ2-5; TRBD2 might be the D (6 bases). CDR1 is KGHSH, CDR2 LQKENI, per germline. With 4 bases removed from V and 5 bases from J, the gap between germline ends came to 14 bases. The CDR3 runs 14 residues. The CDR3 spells CASSLGGTLETQYF. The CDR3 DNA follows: TGTGCCAGCTCACTTGGCGGGACCTTGGAGACCCAGTACTTC.

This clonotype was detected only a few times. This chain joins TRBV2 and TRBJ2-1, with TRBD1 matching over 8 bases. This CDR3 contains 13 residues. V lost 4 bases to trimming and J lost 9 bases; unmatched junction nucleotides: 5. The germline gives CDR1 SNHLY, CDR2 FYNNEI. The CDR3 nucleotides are TGTGCCAGCAGTGGTGACAGGGGCGTTGAGCAGTTCTTC. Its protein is CASSGDRGVEQFF.

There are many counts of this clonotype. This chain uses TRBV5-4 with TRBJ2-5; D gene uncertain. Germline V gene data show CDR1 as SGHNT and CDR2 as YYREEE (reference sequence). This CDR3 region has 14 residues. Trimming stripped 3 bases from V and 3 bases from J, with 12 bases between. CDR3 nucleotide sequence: TGTGCCAGCAGCTCCGTCACGATGAAAGAGACCCAGTACTTC. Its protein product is CASSSVTMKETQYF.

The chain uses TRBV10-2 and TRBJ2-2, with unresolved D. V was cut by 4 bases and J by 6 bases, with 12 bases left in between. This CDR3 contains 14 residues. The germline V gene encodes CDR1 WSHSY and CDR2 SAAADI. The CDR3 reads CASSVVASAGELFF. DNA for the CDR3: TGCGCCAGCAGTGTGGTAGCCTCTGCCGGGGAGCTGTTTTTT.

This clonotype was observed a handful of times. For the CDR3, the DNA is TGTGCCAGCAGCCAAGATCAGCGGCTCTTTACCGGGGAGCTGTTTTTT. It yields the protein CASSQDQRLFTGELFF. The rearrangement joins TRBV3-1 to TRBJ2-2; D may be TRBD2 (5 bases). Germline V CDR1 and CDR2: LGHDT, YNNKEL (reference sequence). Deletions cut 0 bases from V and 5 bases from J, with 13 bases between. The CDR3 covers 16 residues.

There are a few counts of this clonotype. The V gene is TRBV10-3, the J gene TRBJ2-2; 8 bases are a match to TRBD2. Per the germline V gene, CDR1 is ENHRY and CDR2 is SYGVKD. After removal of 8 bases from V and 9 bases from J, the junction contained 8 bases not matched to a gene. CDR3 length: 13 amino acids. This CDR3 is CAIGRLASRELFF. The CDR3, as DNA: TGTGCCATCGGTCGACTAGCGAGTCGGGAGCTGTTTTTT.

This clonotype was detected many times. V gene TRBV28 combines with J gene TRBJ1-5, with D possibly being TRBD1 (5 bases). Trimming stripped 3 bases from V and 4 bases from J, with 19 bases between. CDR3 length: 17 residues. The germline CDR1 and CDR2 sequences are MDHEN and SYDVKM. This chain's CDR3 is CASSLGPGIQENQPQHF. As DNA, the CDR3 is TGTGCCAGCAGTTTGGGGCCGGGCATACAAGAAAATCAGCCCCAGCATTTT.

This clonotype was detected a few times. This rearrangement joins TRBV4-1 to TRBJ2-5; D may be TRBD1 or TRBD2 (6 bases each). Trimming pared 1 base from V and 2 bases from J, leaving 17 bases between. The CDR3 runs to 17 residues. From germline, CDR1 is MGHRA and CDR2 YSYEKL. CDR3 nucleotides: TGCGCCAGCAGCCAAGCCATCCAAGGGGGGAGTCAAGAGACCCAGTACTTC. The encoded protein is CASSQAIQGGSQETQYF.

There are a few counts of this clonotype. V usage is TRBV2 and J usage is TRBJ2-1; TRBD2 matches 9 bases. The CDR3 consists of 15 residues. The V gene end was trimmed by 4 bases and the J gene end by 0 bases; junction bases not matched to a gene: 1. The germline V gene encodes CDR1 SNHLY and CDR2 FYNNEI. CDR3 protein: CASSASGNSYNEQFF. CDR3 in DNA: TGTGCCAGCAGTGCTAGCGGGAACTCCTACAATGAGCAGTTCTTC. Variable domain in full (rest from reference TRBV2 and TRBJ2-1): EPEVTQTPSHQVTQMGQEVILRCVPISNHLYFYWYRQILGQKVEFLVSFYNNEISEKSEIFDDQFSVERPDGSNFTLKIRSTKLEDSAMYFCASSASGNSYNEQFFGPGTRLTVL.

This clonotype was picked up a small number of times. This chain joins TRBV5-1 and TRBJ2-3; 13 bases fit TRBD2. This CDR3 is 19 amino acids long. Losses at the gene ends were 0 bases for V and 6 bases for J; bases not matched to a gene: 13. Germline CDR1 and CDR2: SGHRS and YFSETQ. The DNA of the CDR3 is TGCGCCAGCAGCTTGGCCGAGCCAGGACTAGCGGGAGATTCGGATACGCAGTATTTT. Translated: CASSLAEPGLAGDSDTQYF. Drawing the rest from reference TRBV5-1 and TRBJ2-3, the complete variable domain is KAGVTQTPRYLIKTRGQQVTLSCSPISGHRSVSWYQQTPGQGLQFLFEYFSETQRNKGNFPGRFSGRQFSNSRSEMNVSTLELGDSALYLCASSLAEPGLAGDSDTQYFGPGTRLTVL.

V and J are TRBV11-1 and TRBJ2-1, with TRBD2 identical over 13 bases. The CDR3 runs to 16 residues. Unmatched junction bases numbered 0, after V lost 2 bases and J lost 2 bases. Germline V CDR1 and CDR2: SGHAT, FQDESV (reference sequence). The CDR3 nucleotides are TGTGCCAGCAGCTTAACTAGCGGGAGGGCCTACAATGAGCAGTTCTTC. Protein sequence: CASSLTSGRAYNEQFF.

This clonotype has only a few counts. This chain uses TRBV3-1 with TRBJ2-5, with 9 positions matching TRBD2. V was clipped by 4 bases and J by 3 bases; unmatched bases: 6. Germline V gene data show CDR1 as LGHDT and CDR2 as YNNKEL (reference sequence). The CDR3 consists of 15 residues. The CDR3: CASSRMGLAKETQYF. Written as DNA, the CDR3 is TGTGCCAGCAGCCGAATGGGACTAGCTAAAGAGACCCAGTACTTC.

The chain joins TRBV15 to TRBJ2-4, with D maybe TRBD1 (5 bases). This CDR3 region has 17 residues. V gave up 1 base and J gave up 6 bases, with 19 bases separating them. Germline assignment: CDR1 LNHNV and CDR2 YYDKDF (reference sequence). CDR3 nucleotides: TGTGCCACCAGCAGAGGTCTGGACATCAAGGGGCTAAACATTCAGTACTTC. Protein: CATSRGLDIKGLNIQYF.

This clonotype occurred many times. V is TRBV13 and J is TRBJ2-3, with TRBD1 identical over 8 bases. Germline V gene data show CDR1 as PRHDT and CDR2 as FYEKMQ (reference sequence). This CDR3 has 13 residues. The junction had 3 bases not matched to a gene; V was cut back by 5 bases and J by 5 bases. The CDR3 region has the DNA TGTGCCAGCAGCCTGGACAGGGAAGATACGCAGTATTTT. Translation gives CASSLDREDTQYF.

The CDR3 sequence: CASSLDMGQKNSPLHF. The CDR3 DNA reads TGCGCCAGCAGCTTGGACATGGGACAGAAAAATTCACCCCTCCACTTT. The chain has TRBV5-1 and TRBJ1-6, with TRBD1 identical over 7 bases. This CDR3 spans 16 amino acids. CDR1 and CDR2 from the germline V gene are SGHRS and YFSETQ. V shed 0 bases and J 7 bases; nucleotides not matched to a gene: 7.

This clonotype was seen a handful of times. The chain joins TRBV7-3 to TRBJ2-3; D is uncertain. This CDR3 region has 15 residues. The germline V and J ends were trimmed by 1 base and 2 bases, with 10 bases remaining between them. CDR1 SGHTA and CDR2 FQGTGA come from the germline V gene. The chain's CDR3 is CASSLNHGYTDTQYF. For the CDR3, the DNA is TGTGCCAGCAGCTTAAATCATGGATACACAGATACGCAGTATTTT.

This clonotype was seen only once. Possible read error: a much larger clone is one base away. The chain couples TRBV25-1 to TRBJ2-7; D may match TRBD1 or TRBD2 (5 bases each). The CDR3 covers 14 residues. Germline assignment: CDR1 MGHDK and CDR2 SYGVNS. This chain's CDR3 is CVSSDGRESYEQYF. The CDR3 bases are TGTGTCAGCAGTGATGGCAGGGAGTCCTACGAGCAGTACTTC.

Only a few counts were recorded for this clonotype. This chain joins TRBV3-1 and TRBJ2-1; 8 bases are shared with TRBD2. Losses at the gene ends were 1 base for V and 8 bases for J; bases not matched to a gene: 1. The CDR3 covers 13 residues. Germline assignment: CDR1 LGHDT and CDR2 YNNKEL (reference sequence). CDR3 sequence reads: CASSQATSDEQFF. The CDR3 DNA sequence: TGTGCCAGCAGCCAAGCGACTAGCGATGAGCAGTTCTTC.

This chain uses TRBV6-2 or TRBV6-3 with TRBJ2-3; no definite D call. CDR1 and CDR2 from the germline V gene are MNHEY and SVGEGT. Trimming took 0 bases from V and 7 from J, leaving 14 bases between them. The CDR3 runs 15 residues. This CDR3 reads CASSYSLLSAHTQYF. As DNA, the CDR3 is TGTGCCAGCAGTTACTCTTTACTATCTGCCCATACGCAGTATTTT.

CDR3 coding DNA: TGTGCCAGCAGCCAATTCCAAACAGGCCTCCAAGAGACCCAGTACTTC. Translating it yields CASSQFQTGLQETQYF. The J gene is TRBJ2-5, the V gene TRBV4-2; D might be TRBD1 (5 bases). The germline V and J ends were trimmed by 2 bases and 1 base, with 14 bases remaining between them. The CDR3 covers 16 residues. The germline V gene has CDR1 LGHNA and CDR2 YNFKEQ.